These 27 T cell receptor beta chains were all obtained from the same sample, sequenced in a study of shared clonotypes between healthy human individuals. TCRdb's copy holds only in-frame clones and misses some; the assay was immunoSEQ multiplex PCR. The data contain under 600,000 clones, roughly 98% of them singletons. The naive CD8 fraction comprised CD45RO-negative cells positively selected for CCR7 and excluded terminally differentiated effector memory CD45RA+ cells. Sequences were obtained from naive CD8+ T cells sorted from blood. The origin of the receptors is a man between 25 and 39 years old in good health.

V and J are TRBV7-3 and TRBJ2-1, with D hard to call. Trimming left V 4 bases short and J 7 bases short, with 11 bases between. There are 13 residues in the CDR3. Germline V lookup: CDR1 SGHTA, CDR2 FQGTGA. The CDR3 region has the DNA TGTGCCAGCAGCTCCTGGACCGGGAATGAGCAGTTCTTC. It is translated as CASSSWTGNEQFF.

This clone was counted once. Here the CDR3 reads CASSYPRRDGSSYNEQFF. In nucleotides, the CDR3 is TGTGCCAGCAGCTATCCCAGACGTGACGGGAGCTCCTACAATGAGCAGTTCTTC. The chain uses TRBV7-8 and TRBJ2-1, with a tentative D call TRBD2 (6 bases). Germline V CDR1 and CDR2: SGHVS, FQNEAQ. Trimming left V 4 bases short and J 0 bases short, with 19 bases between. The CDR3 is made up of 18 amino acids.

This chain uses TRBV5-5 with TRBJ2-3; D unresolved. This CDR3 has 12 amino acids. V was clipped by 0 bases and J by 4 bases, with 3 bases between them. Per germline, CDR1 SGHKS and CDR2 YYEKEE (reference sequence). The CDR3 region is CASSLASDTQYF. The CDR3 coding sequence is TGTGCCAGCAGCTTGGCATCAGATACGCAGTATTTT.

As to this clone: The junction differs from germline at one of its ends, possibly a read error. V and J are TRBV9 and TRBJ1-2; possibly TRBD1 for D (5 bases). The germline V gene encodes CDR1 SGDLS and CDR2 YYNGEE. This CDR3 is 10 amino acids long. CDR3 amino acids: CASSRSRDGF. The DNA for the CDR3 is TGTGCCAGCAGCCGAAGCAGGGACGGCTTC.

This clone was counted once. This chain connects TRBV13 to TRBJ2-5; 8 nucleotides match TRBD2. Germline V gives CDR1 PRHDT, CDR2 FYEKMQ (reference sequence). The CDR3 is 17 amino acids. Trimming took 1 base from V and 4 from J; bases not matched to a gene: 11. The CDR3 here is CASSLERENVVGETQYF. CDR3 coding DNA: TGTGCCAGCAGCTTAGAGCGGGAGAACGTGGTGGGAGAGACCCAGTACTTC.

The CDR3 DNA follows: TGTGCCAGCAGCATCGGGAGCTCCTACAATGAGCAGTTCTTC. Amino acids: CASSIGSSYNEQFF. This chain uses TRBV5-6 with TRBJ2-1; TRBD2 is a possible D gene (6 bases). Deletions cut 4 bases from V and 0 bases from J, with 8 bases between. CDR3 length: 14 residues. Germline V gene sequence: CDR1 SGHDT, CDR2 YYEEEE.

The rearrangement joins TRBV7-9 to TRBJ2-1; TRBD2 aligns across 10 bases. Trimming removed 5 bases from V and 5 bases from J; junction bases left unmatched: 9. Germline lookup yields CDR1 SEHNR and CDR2 FQNEAQ (reference sequence). This CDR3 has 16 residues. CDR3 protein: CASSPSLAGDHNEQFF. The DNA for the CDR3 is TGTGCCAGCAGCCCGTCCCTAGCGGGAGACCACAATGAGCAGTTCTTC. Complete variable domain (other parts from reference TRBV7-9 and TRBJ2-1): DTGVSQNPRHKITKRGQNVTFRCDPISEHNRLYWYRQTLGQGPEFLTYFQNEAQLEKSRLLSDRFSAERPKGSFSTLEIQRTEQGDSAMYLCASSPSLAGDHNEQFFGPGTRLTVL.

The chain links TRBV28 to TRBJ2-7; either TRBD1 or TRBD2 may fit D (5 bases each). This CDR3 contains 15 residues. Germline assignment: CDR1 MDHEN and CDR2 SYDVKM. V lost 5 bases, J lost 3 bases, and 17 bases lay in between. CDR3: CASSTWDGAYYEQYF. The CDR3 DNA follows: TGTGCCAGCAGTACCTGGGACGGTGCCTACTACGAGCAGTACTTC.

This chain connects TRBV29-1 to TRBJ2-2; D is ambiguous. Trimming removed 4 bases from V and 0 bases from J, with 9 bases in between. The CDR3 consists of 14 residues. From germline, CDR1 is SQVTM and CDR2 ANQGSEA. For the CDR3, the DNA is TGCAGCGTTGGGGGTTATGCGAACACCGGGGAGCTGTTTTTT. Its protein is CSVGGYANTGELFF.

For the CDR3, the DNA is TGTGCCAGCAGCGTAGCTGGTGGGCGGGAGCAGTACTTC. The encoded protein is CASSVAGGREQYF. The genes are TRBV9 and TRBJ2-7; unclear D gene. With 0 bases removed from V and 7 bases from J, the gap between germline ends came to 11 bases. The length of the CDR3 is 13 residues. Germline V gene data show CDR1 as SGDLS and CDR2 as YYNGEE.

A single count supports this clone. J is TRBJ2-1 and V is TRBV11-3; 9 positions match TRBD1. CDR1 and CDR2 (germline): SGHNT, YENEEA. V gave up 5 bases and J gave up 8 bases; unmatched junction bases: 19. The length of the CDR3 is 18 residues. The CDR3 is CASSAISPRGTGFDEQFF. CDR3 in DNA: TGTGCCAGCAGCGCTATATCGCCTCGGGGGACAGGGTTCGATGAGCAGTTCTTC.

V usage is TRBV6-1 and J usage is TRBJ2-7, with TRBD2 as a possible D gene (5 bases). Germline V gene data show CDR1 as MNHNS and CDR2 as SASEGT. V shed 6 bases and J shed 5 bases, with 20 bases lying between them. The CDR3 is 15 amino acids. CDR3 DNA: TGTGCCAGCAGATACCGGGAACGAGGGTTCGACGAGCAGTACTTC. Amino acids: CASRYRERGFDEQYF.

The CDR3 DNA reads TGTGCCAGCAGGGCGTACCACTCCTACGAGCAGTACTTC. This gives the protein CASRAYHSYEQYF. The chain joins TRBV28 to TRBJ2-7; D gene ambiguous. The V gene's germline CDR1 is MDHEN and CDR2 SYDVKM. The germline V and J ends were trimmed by 6 bases and 0 bases, with 9 bases remaining between them. This CDR3 spans 13 amino acids.

Regarding this clone: Different DNA sequences within this sample yield the same CDR3. The chain carries TRBV15 and TRBJ1-5; D remains unclear. This CDR3 is built from 14 residues. Trimming removed 0 bases at V and 1 base at J, with 4 bases between. The germline V gene encodes CDR1 LNHNV and CDR2 YYDKDF (reference sequence). The CDR3 coding sequence is TGTGCCACCAGCAGAGATCGCAGCAATCAGCCCCAGCATTTT. This encodes CATSRDRSNQPQHF.

The gene calls are TRBV28 and TRBJ1-5; TRBD1 aligns across 8 bases. The CDR3 loop spans 14 amino acids. After removal of 2 bases from V and 6 bases from J, the junction contained 3 bases not matched to a gene. Germline loops: CDR1 MDHEN, CDR2 SYDVKM. CDR3 DNA sequence: TGTGCCAGCAGTTTAGCAGGGGGCGGTCAGCCCCAGCATTTT. Its protein is CASSLAGGGQPQHF.

The chain recombines TRBV9 with TRBJ2-1; 10 bases fit TRBD2. The germline V gene encodes CDR1 SGDLS and CDR2 YYNGEE. CDR3 size: 15 residues. V trimming: 3 bases; J trimming: 7 bases; junction bases outside the gene matches: 7. The CDR3 loop reads CASSAPSGSLNEQFF. The CDR3 bases are TGTGCCAGCAGCGCCCCTAGCGGGAGCTTAAATGAGCAGTTCTTC.

In DNA form, the CDR3 reads TGTGCCAGCAGCGCAAGGAGCTCCTACGAGCAGTACTTC. Its protein product is CASSARSSYEQYF. The chain uses TRBV7-8 and TRBJ2-7; D not resolved. This CDR3 contains 13 residues. Germline CDR1 reads SGHVS; CDR2 reads FQNEAQ. V was trimmed by 5 bases and J by 0 bases, leaving 8 bases between them. The full variable domain, rest sourced from reference TRBV7-8 and TRBJ2-7, is GAGVSQSPRYKVAKRGQDVALRCDPISGHVSLFWYQQALGQGPEFLTYFQNEAQLDKSGLPSDRFFAERPEGSVSTLKIQRTQQEDSAVYLCASSARSSYEQYFGPGTRLTVT.

The CDR3 reads CASSFIARNEQFF. CDR3 nucleotides: TGTGCCAGCAGCTTCATCGCCCGTAATGAGCAGTTCTTC. This rearrangement joins TRBV11-2 to TRBJ2-1; D uncertain. Trimming stripped 3 bases from V and 7 bases from J, with 10 bases between. Germline V gene lookup returns CDR1 SGHAT and CDR2 FQNNGV. This CDR3 is 13 amino acids long. Drawing the rest from reference TRBV11-2 and TRBJ2-1, the complete variable domain is EAGVAQSPRYKIIEKRQSVAFWCNPISGHATLYWYQQILGQGPKLLIQFQNNGVVDDSQLPKDRFSAERLKGVDSTLKIQPAKLEDSAVYLCASSFIARNEQFFGPGTRLTVL.

V gene TRBV2 combines with J gene TRBJ2-5; D not certain. The CDR3 is made up of 12 amino acids. Germline V gene sequence: CDR1 SNHLY, CDR2 FYNNEI. V was cut by 5 bases and J by 5 bases, with 9 bases left in between. The CDR3 DNA is TGTGCCAGCAGTTCCATTCTGGAGACCCAGTACTTC. This sequence encodes CASSSILETQYF.

This sequence joins TRBV27 and TRBJ2-1, with D tentatively TRBD1 (5 bases). CDR3 length: 15 amino acids. Trimming cost V 3 bases and J 4 bases, with 13 bases left between them. Germline-derived CDR1 and CDR2 are MNHEY and SMNVEV (reference sequence). The CDR3 nucleotides are TGTGCCAGCAGTTTTGCGCAGGGTTGGTACAATGAGCAGTTCTTC. It specifies CASSFAQGWYNEQFF.

The rearrangement joins TRBV28 to TRBJ1-5, with a tentative D call TRBD1 (5 bases). Trimming shortened V by 6 bases and J by 4 bases, and 16 bases separated the two germline ends. This CDR3 region has 15 residues. Germline V gives CDR1 MDHEN, CDR2 SYDVKM. The CDR3 region has the DNA TGTGCCAGCAGCACCAGTCCGGGACTTAATCAGCCCCAGCATTTT. Its protein is CASSTSPGLNQPQHF.

The chain employs TRBV7-6 and TRBJ2-1; possibly TRBD2 for D (5 bases). The germline V and J ends were trimmed by 8 bases and 0 bases, with 8 bases remaining between them. This CDR3 has 13 residues. The germline V gene has CDR1 SGHVS and CDR2 FNYEAQ. CDR3 nucleotides: TGTGCCAGCTCCGAGGGCTCCTACAATGAGCAGTTCTTC. It codes for CASSEGSYNEQFF.

The chain employs TRBV7-9 and TRBJ1-5; D is perhaps TRBD1 (5 bases). Germline V gene sequence: CDR1 SEHNR, CDR2 FQNEAQ (reference sequence). CDR3 length: 11 residues. Trimming left V 1 base short and J 16 bases short, with 11 bases between. The CDR3 region is CASSLEGTGHF. The CDR3 DNA follows: TGTGCCAGCAGCTTAGAAGGGACGGGTCATTTT.

The rearrangement joins TRBV4-1 to TRBJ2-1; D call uncertain. The V end lost 1 base, the J end lost 7 bases, and 14 bases lay between the germline ends. The germline gives CDR1 MGHRA, CDR2 YSYEKL. The CDR3 spans 15 residues. The CDR3 reads CASSQGWASTNEQFF. CDR3 DNA: TGCGCCAGCAGCCAAGGGTGGGCTAGTACTAATGAGCAGTTCTTC.

The chain couples TRBV2 to TRBJ1-2; D is ambiguous. The germline gives CDR1 SNHLY, CDR2 FYNNEI. CDR3 length equals 17 residues. V was pared by 2 bases and J by 0 bases, with 16 bases between. CDR3 DNA: TGTGCCAGCAGTGAAATCGGCCGGGTAGAAGCTAACTATGGCTACACCTTC. Encoded protein: CASSEIGRVEANYGYTF.

The J gene is TRBJ2-7, the V gene TRBV7-2, with 7 bases lining up with TRBD1. CDR3 length: 13 residues. Per germline, CDR1 SGHTA and CDR2 FQGNSA. V dropped 3 bases and J dropped 3; count of bases not matched to a gene: 2. CDR3 protein: CASSFGQVYEQYF. In DNA, the CDR3 is TGTGCCAGCAGCTTCGGACAGGTCTACGAGCAGTACTTC.

J is TRBJ1-1 and V is TRBV5-8; D remains unclear. The germline V gene encodes CDR1 SGHTS and CDR2 YDEGEE. The germline V and J ends were trimmed by 5 bases and 3 bases, with 11 bases remaining between them. This CDR3 contains 13 residues. The chain's CDR3 is CASRHPDYTEAFF. In DNA, the CDR3 is TGTGCCAGCAGACATCCAGACTACACTGAAGCTTTCTTT.